These T cell receptor beta chains were read from a single sample in a study of T cell repertoires and Cas9 in healthy adults. The method was immunoSEQ multiplex PCR; TCRdb's version includes in-frame clones alone and lacks a portion of them. Found here are approximately 23,000 clones, around 90% of them singletons; the top ten hold around 1.5%. The sample was CD4+ effector T cells (CD127+, CD25-, CD137-, CD154-) from PBMCs; culture status not recorded. The receptor source for this set is a human donor in good health. Both conserved end residues are part of each CDR3. A D gene is named only where the DNA matches it firmly. Only some rows state a clone size, as once, few, many or a class for expanded clones.

length	size	D	V	J	CDR3	DNA
13	.	.	TRBV11-2	TRBJ1-2	CASSFSSGYGYTF	TGTGCCAGCAGCTTTTCATCGGGGTACGGCTACACCTTC
16	.	TRBD1	TRBV28	TRBJ2-2	CASTPPRQGVTGELFF	TGTGCCAGTACCCCTCCGCGACAGGGGGTGACCGGGGAGCTGTTTTTT
14	.	.	TRBV5-6	TRBJ2-3	CASSQDGRTDTQYF	TGTGCCAGCAGCCAGGACGGCCGCACAGATACGCAGTATTTT
12	.	.	TRBV11-3	TRBJ1-2	CASSRQRSGYTF	TGTGCCAGCAGCAGGCAGAGGAGCGGCTACACCTTC
14	.	TRBD1	TRBV19	TRBJ1-4	CASSRQGGNEKLFF	TGTGCCAGTAGTCGACAGGGGGGGAATGAAAAACTGTTTTTT
15	.	.	TRBV5-6	TRBJ1-2	CASSLPGRGVGGYTF	TGTGCCAGCAGCCTCCCGGGCCGGGGGGTAGGTGGCTACACCTTC
13	once	.	TRBV19	TRBJ1-2	CASTPTGAYGYTF	TGTGCCAGTACCCCTACAGGCGCCTATGGCTACACCTTC
12	.	TRBD1	TRBV6-6	TRBJ1-5	CASSYSGGTGNF	TGTGCCAGCAGTTACTCAGGTGGGACAGGCAATTTT
16	.	TRBD2	TRBV28	TRBJ2-3	CASSPAGGLSTDTQYF	TGTGCCAGCAGTCCCGCGGGGGGGCTTAGCACAGATACGCAGTATTTT
17	.	.	TRBV28	TRBJ2-3	CASSLVHHYRDPNTQYF	TGTGCCAGCAGTTTAGTCCACCATTACCGGGACCCAAATACGCAGTATTTT
14	.	.	TRBV5-6	TRBJ1-1	CASSLTATYTEAFF	TGTGCCAGCAGCTTAACAGCCACCTACACTGAAGCTTTCTTT
14	.	TRBD1	TRBV6-4	TRBJ1-2	CASRRTGEDYGYTF	TGTGCCAGCAGGCGGACAGGAGAAGATTATGGCTACACCTTC
14	.	.	TRBV5-1	TRBJ1-1	CASSLGRVGTEAFF	TGCGCCAGCAGCTTGGGTAGGGTTGGCACTGAAGCTTTCTTT
13	.	.	TRBV19	TRBJ1-2	CASMGRKNYGYTF	TGTGCCAGTATGGGGAGGAAAAACTATGGCTACACCTTC
15	.	.	TRBV6-5	TRBJ1-1	CASSFSGRSNTEAFF	TGTGCCAGCAGTTTCTCTGGACGGTCGAACACTGAAGCTTTCTTT
13	.	.	TRBV7-9	TRBJ1-5	CASSYAGTQPQHF	TGTGCCAGCAGCTACGCCGGGACCCAGCCCCAGCATTTT
14	few	.	TRBV27	TRBJ1-4	CASIGRRRNEKLFF	TGTGCCAGCATAGGAAGGAGGCGTAATGAAAAACTGTTTTTT
14	.	TRBD1	TRBV6-5	TRBJ1-2	CASSVRTGGYGYTF	TGTGCCAGCAGTGTCAGGACAGGGGGCTATGGCTACACCTTC
15	.	.	TRBV21-1	TRBJ2-5	CASSKGAGAGETQYF	TGTGCCAGCAGCAAAGGGGCAGGGGCGGGGGAGACCCAGTACTTC
12	.	TRBD2	TRBV30	TRBJ2-7	CAGTSGGRGQYF	TGTGCCGGGACGAGTGGGGGGAGGGGGCAGTACTTC
15	few	TRBD2	TRBV19	TRBJ2-1	CASSPGLAGSNEQFF	TGTGCCAGTAGTCCGGGACTAGCGGGATCTAATGAGCAGTTCTTC
12	.	.	TRBV28	TRBJ1-1	CASSPRAQAAFF	TGTGCCAGCAGCCCTCGCGCCCAGGCGGCTTTCTTT
16	once	TRBD2	TRBV5-1	TRBJ2-3	CASSLQIAGAGDTQYF	TGCGCCAGCAGCTTACAAATAGCGGGGGCCGGGGATACGCAGTATTTT
15	.	TRBD1	TRBV25-1	TRBJ1-3	CATSPGQGAGNTIYF	TGTGCCACCTCTCCCGGACAGGGTGCCGGAAACACCATATATTTT
13	.	.	TRBV15	TRBJ2-3	CANGFKSTDTQYF	TGTGCCAACGGGTTCAAGAGCACAGATACGCAGTATTTT
13	.	.	TRBV19	TRBJ1-5	CASVGQGYQPQHF	TGTGCCAGTGTGGGCCAGGGCTATCAGCCCCAGCATTTT
13	.	TRBD1	TRBV11-2	TRBJ2-7	CASGTGGSYEQYF	TGTGCCAGCGGGACAGGGGGGTCCTACGAGCAGTACTTC
15	.	.	TRBV4-1	TRBJ1-2	CASSQDPVRVPGYTF	TGCGCCAGCAGCCAAGATCCCGTGAGGGTCCCTGGCTACACCTTC
16	.	.	TRBV6-6	TRBJ1-5	CASSAEGGSSNQPQHF	TGTGCCAGCAGTGCCGAGGGGGGGTCAAGCAATCAGCCCCAGCATTTT
13	.	.	TRBV5-1	TRBJ1-2	CASSLPQSYGYTF	TGCGCCAGCAGCTTGCCACAGAGTTATGGCTACACCTTC
13	.	TRBD1	TRBV5-6	TRBJ2-1	CASSLAGTESSVF	TGTGCCAGCAGCTTGGCCGGGACAGAGTCCTCGGTCTTC
15	.	.	TRBV5-5	TRBJ1-5	CASSLLGNLNQPQHF	TGTGCCAGCAGCTTGTTGGGGAACCTCAATCAGCCCCAGCATTTT
16	.	.	TRBV4-2	TRBJ1-3	CASSQVGRSSGNTIYF	TGTGCCAGCAGCCAAGTGGGTAGGAGCTCTGGAAACACCATATATTTT